The 5 T cell receptor beta chains in this list originate from one sample, sequenced in a study of T-cell reconstitution after alpha-beta-depleted transplantation in children. Unique molecular identifiers were used to barcode this TCRbeta library. TCRdb reprocessed the PCR reads with MiXCR, giving one entry per CDR3 protein. The table includes hundreds of thousands of distinct CDR3 sequences, roughly a tenth detected once. The source was PBMCs from the stem cell graft donor, collected from the stem cell graft. The receptors shown here come from a human donor who donated a stem cell graft to a child with acute myeloid leukemia.

This clonotype was counted a few times. The rearrangement uses TRBV30 and TRBJ2-1; D might be TRBD1 (6 bases). The germline V gene encodes CDR1 GTSNPN and CDR2 SVGIG (reference sequence). Trimming took off 5 bases at V and 0 bases at J, with 11 bases between the two ends. This CDR3 spans 14 amino acids. CDR3 loop: CAWVLRGSYNEQFF. Written as DNA, the CDR3 is TGTGCCTGGGTTCTCAGGGGCTCCTACAATGAGCAGTTCTTC.

This chain uses TRBV3-1 with TRBJ2-3; 7 positions match TRBD2. This CDR3 is 15 amino acids long. V shed 4 bases, J shed 2 bases, and the junction held 6 bases outside the gene matches. CDR1 is LGHDT, CDR2 YNNKEL, per germline (reference sequence). The CDR3: CASSRGTTDTDTQYF. The CDR3 DNA reads as TGTGCCAGCAGCCGCGGGACTACTGACACAGATACGCAGTATTTT.

At least ten counts were recorded for this clonotype. The DNA of the CDR3 is TGTGCCAGCAGTGAGAGCGGGAGTGGATTTGAGCAGTTCTTC. Encoded protein: CASSESGSGFEQFF. This sequence joins TRBV12-3 or TRBV12-4 and TRBJ2-1; 8 positions agree with TRBD2. The CDR3 is 14 residues long. With 5 bases clipped from V and 9 bases from J, the junction kept 9 bases outside the gene matches.

This clonotype was found a few times. One end of the junction is discordant with germline, which a read error may explain. The chain combines TRBV7-2 with TRBJ2-5, with 7 bases matching TRBD2. The CDR3 covers 16 residues. Germline CDR1 SGHTA, CDR2 FQGNSA. The CDR3 loop is CASSRQAGRDQETQYF. The CDR3 DNA reads as TGTGCCAGCAGCCGCCAAGCGGGAAGGGACCAGGAGACCCAGTACTTC.

Concerning this clonotype: At one end the junction does not follow the germline gene, possibly because of a read error. This chain links TRBV3-1 with TRBJ2-3, with TRBD2 identical over 11 bases. Germline CDR1 and CDR2: LGHDT and YNNKEL (reference sequence). The CDR3 extends over 16 amino acids. CDR3 region: CASSLGLAGNTETQYF. Written as DNA, the CDR3 is TGTGCCAGCAGCCTAGGACTAGCGGGTAACACAGAGACGCAGTATTTT.